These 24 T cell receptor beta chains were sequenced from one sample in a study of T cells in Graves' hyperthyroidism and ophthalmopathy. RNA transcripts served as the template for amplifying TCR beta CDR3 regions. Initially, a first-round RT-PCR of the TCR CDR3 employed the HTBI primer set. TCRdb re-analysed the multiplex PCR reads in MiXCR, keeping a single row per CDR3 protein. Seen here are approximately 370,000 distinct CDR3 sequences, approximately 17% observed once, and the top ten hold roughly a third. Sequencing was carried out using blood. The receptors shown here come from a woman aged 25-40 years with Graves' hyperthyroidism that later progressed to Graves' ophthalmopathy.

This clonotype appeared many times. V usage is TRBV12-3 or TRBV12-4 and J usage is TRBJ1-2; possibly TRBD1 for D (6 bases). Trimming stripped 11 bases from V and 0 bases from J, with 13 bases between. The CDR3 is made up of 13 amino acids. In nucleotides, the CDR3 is TGTGCCTCGGGCAGGGGCCCTAACTATGGCTACACCTTC. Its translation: CASGRGPNYGYTF.

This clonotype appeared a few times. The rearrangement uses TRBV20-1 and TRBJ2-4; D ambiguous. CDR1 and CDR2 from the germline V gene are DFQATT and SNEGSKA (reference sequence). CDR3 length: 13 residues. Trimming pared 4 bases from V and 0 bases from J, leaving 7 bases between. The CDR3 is CSAMLPAKNIQYF. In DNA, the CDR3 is TGCAGTGCTATGCTGCCAGCCAAAAACATTCAGTACTTC.

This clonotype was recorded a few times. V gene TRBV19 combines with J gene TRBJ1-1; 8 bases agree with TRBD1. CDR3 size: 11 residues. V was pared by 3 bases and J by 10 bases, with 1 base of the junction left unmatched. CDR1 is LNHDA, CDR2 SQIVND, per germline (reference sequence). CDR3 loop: CASSITGGAFF. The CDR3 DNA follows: TGTGCCAGTAGTATTACAGGGGGAGCTTTCTTT.

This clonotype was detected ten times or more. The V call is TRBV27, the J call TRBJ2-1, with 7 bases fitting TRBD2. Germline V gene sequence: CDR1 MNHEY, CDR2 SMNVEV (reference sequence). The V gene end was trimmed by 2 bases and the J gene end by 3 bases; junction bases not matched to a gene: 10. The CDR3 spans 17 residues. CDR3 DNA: TGTGCCAGCAGTTTAGGGTCTAGCGGTGAACTCTACAATGAGCAGTTCTTC. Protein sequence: CASSLGSSGELYNEQFF.

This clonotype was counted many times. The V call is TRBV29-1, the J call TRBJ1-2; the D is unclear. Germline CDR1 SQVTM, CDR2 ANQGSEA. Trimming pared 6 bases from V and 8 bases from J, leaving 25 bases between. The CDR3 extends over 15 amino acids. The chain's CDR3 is CSVGFMRSIMGGYTF. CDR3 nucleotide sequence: TGCAGCGTAGGTTTTATGAGGTCTATTATGGGAGGCTACACCTTC.

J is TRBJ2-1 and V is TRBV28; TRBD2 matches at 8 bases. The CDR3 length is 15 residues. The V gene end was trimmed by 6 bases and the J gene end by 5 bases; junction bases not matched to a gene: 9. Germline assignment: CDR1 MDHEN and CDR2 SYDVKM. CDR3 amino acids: CASSRSGSSDNEQFF. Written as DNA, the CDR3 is TGTGCCAGCAGCCGGAGCGGGAGCTCGGACAATGAGCAGTTCTTC.

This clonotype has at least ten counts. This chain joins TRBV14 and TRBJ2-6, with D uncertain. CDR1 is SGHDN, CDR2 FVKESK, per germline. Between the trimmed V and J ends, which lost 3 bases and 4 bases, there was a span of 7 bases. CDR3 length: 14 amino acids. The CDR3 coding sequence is TGTGCCAGCAGCCAGACATCCGGGGCCAACGTCCTGACTTTC. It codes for CASSQTSGANVLTF. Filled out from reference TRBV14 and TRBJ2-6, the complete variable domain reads EAGVTQFPSHSVIEKGQTVTLRCDPISGHDNLYWYRRVMGKEIKFLLHFVKESKQDESGMPNNRFLAERTGGTYSTLKVQPAELEDSGVYFCASSQTSGANVLTFGAGSRLTVL.

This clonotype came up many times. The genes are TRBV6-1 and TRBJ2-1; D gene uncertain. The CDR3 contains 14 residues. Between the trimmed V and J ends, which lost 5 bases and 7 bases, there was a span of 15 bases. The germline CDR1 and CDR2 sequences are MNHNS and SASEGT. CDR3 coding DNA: TGTGCCAGCAGTCGAGTTTTTCGTTGGAATGAGCAGTTCTTC. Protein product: CASSRVFRWNEQFF.

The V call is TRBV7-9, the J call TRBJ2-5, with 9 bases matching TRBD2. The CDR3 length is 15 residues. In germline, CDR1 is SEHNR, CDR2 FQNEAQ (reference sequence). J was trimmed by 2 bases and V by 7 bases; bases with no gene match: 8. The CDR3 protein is CASTRAGGSQETQYF. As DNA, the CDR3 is TGTGCCAGCACCAGAGCGGGGGGCTCTCAAGAGACCCAGTACTTC.

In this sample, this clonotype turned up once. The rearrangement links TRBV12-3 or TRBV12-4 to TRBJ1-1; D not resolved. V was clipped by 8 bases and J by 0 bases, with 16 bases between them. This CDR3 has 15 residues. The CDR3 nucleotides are TGTGCCAGCGAGGTTCTAGCTGGGATGAACACTGAAGCTTTCTTT. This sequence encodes CASEVLAGMNTEAFF.

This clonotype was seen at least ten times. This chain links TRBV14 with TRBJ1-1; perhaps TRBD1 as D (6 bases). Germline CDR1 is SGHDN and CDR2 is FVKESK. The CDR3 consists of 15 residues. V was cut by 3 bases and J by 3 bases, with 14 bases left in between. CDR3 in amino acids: CASSHLQGGYTEAFF. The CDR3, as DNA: TGTGCCAGCAGCCATCTACAGGGTGGGTACACTGAAGCTTTCTTT.

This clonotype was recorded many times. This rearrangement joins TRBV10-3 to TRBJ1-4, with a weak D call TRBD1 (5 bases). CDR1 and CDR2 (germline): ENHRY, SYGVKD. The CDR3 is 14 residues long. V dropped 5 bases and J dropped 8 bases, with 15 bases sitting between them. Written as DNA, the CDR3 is TGTGCCATCAGTCCGACCGGGACTGGAGAAAAACTGTTTTTT. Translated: CAISPTGTGEKLFF.

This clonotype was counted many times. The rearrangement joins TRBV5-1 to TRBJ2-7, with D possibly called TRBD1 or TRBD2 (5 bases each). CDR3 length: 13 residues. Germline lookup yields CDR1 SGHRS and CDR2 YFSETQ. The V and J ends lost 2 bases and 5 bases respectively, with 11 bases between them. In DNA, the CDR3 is TGCGCCAGCAGCTTAGCCGGGACGAACGAGCAGTACTTC. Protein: CASSLAGTNEQYF.

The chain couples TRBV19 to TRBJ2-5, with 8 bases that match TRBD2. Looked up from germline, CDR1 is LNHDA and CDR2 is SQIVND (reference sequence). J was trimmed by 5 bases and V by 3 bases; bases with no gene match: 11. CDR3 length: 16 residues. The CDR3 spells CASSMVGGGTSETQYF. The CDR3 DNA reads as TGTGCCAGTAGTATGGTTGGCGGGGGGACCTCGGAGACCCAGTACTTC.

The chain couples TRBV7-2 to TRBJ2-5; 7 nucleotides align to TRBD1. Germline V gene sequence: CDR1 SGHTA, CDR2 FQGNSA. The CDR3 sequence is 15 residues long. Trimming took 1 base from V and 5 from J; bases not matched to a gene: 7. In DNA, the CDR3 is TGTGCCAGCAGCTTAGTAGAGGGGGCCCGGGAGACCCAGTACTTC. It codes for CASSLVEGARETQYF.

The chain's CDR3 is CSVEDRVNEQFF. The DNA of the CDR3 is TGCAGCGTGGAGGACAGGGTCAATGAGCAGTTCTTC. This sequence joins TRBV29-1 and TRBJ2-1; 8 bases match TRBD1. Trimming removed 6 bases from V and 6 bases from J; junction bases left unmatched: 4. The CDR3 has 12 amino acids. CDR1 is SQVTM and CDR2 is ANQGSEA in the germline V gene.

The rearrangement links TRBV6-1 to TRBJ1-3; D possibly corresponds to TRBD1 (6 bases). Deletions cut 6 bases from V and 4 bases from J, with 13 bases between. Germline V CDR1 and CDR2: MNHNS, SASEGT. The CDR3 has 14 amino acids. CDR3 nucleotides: TGTGCCAGCAGGCCCACAGGGCGAGGAAACACCATATATTTT. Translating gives CASRPTGRGNTIYF.

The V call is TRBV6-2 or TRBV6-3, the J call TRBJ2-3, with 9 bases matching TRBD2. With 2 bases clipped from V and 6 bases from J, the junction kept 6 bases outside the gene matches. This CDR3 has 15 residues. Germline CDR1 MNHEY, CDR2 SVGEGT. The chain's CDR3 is CASSYGGRGGDTQYF. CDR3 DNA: TGTGCCAGCAGTTACGGCGGGAGGGGGGGGGATACGCAGTATTTT.

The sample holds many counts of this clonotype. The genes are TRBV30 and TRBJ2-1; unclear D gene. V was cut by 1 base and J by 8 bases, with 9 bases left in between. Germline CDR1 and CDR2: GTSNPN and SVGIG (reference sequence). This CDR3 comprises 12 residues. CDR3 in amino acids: CAWSGGIDEQFF. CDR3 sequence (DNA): TGTGCCTGGAGTGGTGGGATCGATGAGCAGTTCTTC.

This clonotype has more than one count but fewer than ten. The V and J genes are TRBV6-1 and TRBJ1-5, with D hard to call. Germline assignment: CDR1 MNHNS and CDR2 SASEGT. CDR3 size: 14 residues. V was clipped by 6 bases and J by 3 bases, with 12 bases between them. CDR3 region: CASRPGGLNQPQHF. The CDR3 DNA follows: TGTGCCAGCAGGCCCGGCGGGCTCAATCAGCCCCAGCATTTT.

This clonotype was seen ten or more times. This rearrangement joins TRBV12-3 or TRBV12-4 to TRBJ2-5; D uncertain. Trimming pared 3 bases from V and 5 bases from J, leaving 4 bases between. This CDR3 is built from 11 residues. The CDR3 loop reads CASSLSETQYF. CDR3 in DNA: TGTGCCAGCAGTTTGTCGGAGACCCAGTACTTC.

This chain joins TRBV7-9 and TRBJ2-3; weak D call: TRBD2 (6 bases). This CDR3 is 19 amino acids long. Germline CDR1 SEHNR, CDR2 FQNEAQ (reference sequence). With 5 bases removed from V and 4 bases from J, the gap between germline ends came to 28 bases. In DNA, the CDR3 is TGTGCCAGCAGCCCTCACATCCTTAATACGGGGGTAGACGCAGATACGCAGTATTTT. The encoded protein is CASSPHILNTGVDADTQYF.

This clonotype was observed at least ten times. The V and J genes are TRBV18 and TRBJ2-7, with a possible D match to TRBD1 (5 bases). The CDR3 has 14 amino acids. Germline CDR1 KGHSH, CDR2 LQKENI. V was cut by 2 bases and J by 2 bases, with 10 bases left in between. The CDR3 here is CASSPRGETYEQYF. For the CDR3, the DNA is TGTGCCAGCTCACCAAGGGGCGAAACCTACGAGCAGTACTTC.

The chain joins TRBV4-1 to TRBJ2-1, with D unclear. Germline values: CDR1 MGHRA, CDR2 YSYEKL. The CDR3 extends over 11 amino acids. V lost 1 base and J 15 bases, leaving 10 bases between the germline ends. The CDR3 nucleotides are TGCGCCAGCAGCCAAGCGCGCCGTACGTTCTTC. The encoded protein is CASSQARRTFF.